Following are 29 T cell receptor beta chains from one sample sequenced in a study of cytomegalovirus exposure and HLA in healthy donors. This table comes from immunoSEQ multiplex PCR, and its TCRdb copy is limited to in-frame clones, with some not included. In the table there are roughly 330,000 clones, about nine tenths of which are singletons. Sequenced sample: PBMCs. The source of these receptors is a woman aged 30 to 39 in good health and CMV-seropositive.

This clone was observed a handful of times. The V call is TRBV2, the J call TRBJ1-5, with TRBD1 as a possible D gene (5 bases). This CDR3 has 14 amino acids. The V and J ends lost 6 bases and 10 bases respectively, with 19 bases between them. CDR1 and CDR2 (germline): SNHLY, FYNNEI. CDR3 in DNA: TGTGCCAGCAGATCCGACAGTGCTAGGGATCCCCAGCATTTT. It specifies CASRSDSARDPQHF.

This rearrangement joins TRBV7-8 to TRBJ1-2; D not certain. Trimming pared 5 bases from V and 1 base from J, leaving 5 bases between. The CDR3 is 12 amino acids. From germline, CDR1 is SGHVS and CDR2 FQNEAQ. CDR3: CASSPGNYGYTF. In nucleotides, the CDR3 is TGTGCCAGCAGCCCGGGTAACTATGGCTACACCTTC. Combining the CDR3 with reference TRBV7-8 and TRBJ1-2 gives the whole variable domain GAGVSQSPRYKVAKRGQDVALRCDPISGHVSLFWYQQALGQGPEFLTYFQNEAQLDKSGLPSDRFFAERPEGSVSTLKIQRTQQEDSAVYLCASSPGNYGYTFGSGTRLTVV.

The gene calls are TRBV7-3 and TRBJ2-1; D possibly uses TRBD1 or TRBD2 (5 bases each). Germline CDR1 reads SGHTA; CDR2 reads FQGTGA. CDR3 length equals 16 residues. Trimming left V 0 bases short and J 10 bases short, with 19 bases between. The CDR3 DNA sequence: TGTGCCAGCAGCTTAACGTCCGGGACCCCACTGGGGGAGCAGTTCTTC. Amino acids: CASSLTSGTPLGEQFF.

As regards this clone: Other DNA sequences from this sample encode an identical CDR3 as well. V and J are TRBV11-2 and TRBJ2-7; D remains ambiguous. Per germline, CDR1 SGHAT and CDR2 FQNNGV. The CDR3 loop spans 11 amino acids. V was shortened by 6 bases and J by 1 base, with 4 bases between the two germline ends. CDR3 coding DNA: TGTGCCAGCAGTCGGTCCTACGAGCAGTACTTC. Protein product: CASSRSYEQYF.

V usage is TRBV7-2 and J usage is TRBJ1-2, with 7 bases aligning to TRBD1. The CDR3 is 15 amino acids. The trim removed 5 bases at V and 5 bases at J, leaving 11 bases unmatched. CDR1 and CDR2 (germline): SGHTA, FQGNSA. The CDR3 is CASSPSAGGGYGYTF. In DNA, the CDR3 is TGTGCCAGCAGCCCATCGGCAGGGGGGGGTTATGGCTACACCTTC.

The J gene is TRBJ2-5, the V gene TRBV11-2; 7 bases are a match to TRBD1. The CDR3 loop spans 17 amino acids. From germline, CDR1 is SGHAT and CDR2 FQNNGV. The ends lost 3 bases at V and 5 bases at J; junction bases unmatched: 15. Written as DNA, the CDR3 is TGTGCCAGCAGCTTTCGTCTTCGACAGGGTCAAGGTGAGACCCAGTACTTC. Residues: CASSFRLRQGQGETQYF.

The chain is built from TRBV19 and TRBJ1-1; maybe TRBD1 (5 bases). Trimming stripped 5 bases from V and 6 bases from J, with 16 bases between. The V gene's germline CDR1 is LNHDA and CDR2 SQIVND (reference sequence). This CDR3 has 14 residues. CDR3 in amino acids: CASSPGTGGPEAFF. The DNA of the CDR3 is TGTGCCAGTAGTCCTGGGACGGGAGGGCCTGAAGCTTTCTTT.

V usage is TRBV29-1 and J usage is TRBJ1-1, with TRBD1 matching 7 bases. Trimming at V came to 6 bases and at J to 6 bases, leaving 10 bases not matched to a gene. The CDR3 covers 13 residues. The germline V gene has CDR1 SQVTM and CDR2 ANQGSEA. CDR3 region: CSVKQGIVPEAFF. The CDR3 DNA is TGCAGCGTCAAACAGGGGATAGTACCTGAAGCTTTCTTT.

This clone showed up just a few times. The rearrangement links TRBV30 to TRBJ1-1; D remains unclear. Trimming cost V 0 bases and J 0 bases, with 5 bases left between them. The CDR3 consists of 13 residues. Germline-derived CDR1 and CDR2 are GTSNPN and SVGIG (reference sequence). The CDR3 DNA follows: TGTGCCTGGAGTGTACACGTGAACACTGAAGCTTTCTTT. Its protein is CAWSVHVNTEAFF.

The genes are TRBV6-4 and TRBJ2-7; TRBD2 might be the D (5 bases). The germline CDR1 and CDR2 sequences are MRHNA and SNTAGT. The CDR3 has 14 amino acids. The germline V and J ends were trimmed by 5 bases and 3 bases, with 14 bases remaining between them. As DNA, the CDR3 is TGTGCCAGCAGTAAACATTCCCGGGACTACGAGCAGTACTTC. Amino acids: CASSKHSRDYEQYF.

The chain employs TRBV10-2 and TRBJ2-7, with TRBD2 matching over 8 bases. The CDR3 loop spans 12 amino acids. Per the germline V gene, CDR1 is WSHSY and CDR2 is SAAADI. The ends lost 7 bases at V and 2 bases at J; junction bases unmatched: 1. CDR3 region: CASIGGAYEQYF. CDR3 sequence (DNA): TGCGCCAGCATCGGGGGGGCCTACGAGCAGTACTTC.

The chain joins TRBV6-5 to TRBJ1-4; unclear D gene. Germline CDR1 and CDR2: MNHEY and SVGAGI. The CDR3 has 11 amino acids. Trimming removed 5 bases at V and 8 bases at J, with 6 bases between. The CDR3 sequence: CASSGGEKLFF. DNA of the CDR3: TGTGCCAGCAGTGGAGGGGAAAAACTGTTTTTT.

The chain carries TRBV27 and TRBJ2-2, with a weak D call TRBD2 (5 bases). CDR1 and CDR2 from the germline V gene are MNHEY and SMNVEV (reference sequence). The CDR3 is 12 amino acids. Trimming removed 7 bases from V and 7 bases from J, with 10 bases in between. This CDR3 reads CASTGEGGELFF. CDR3 nucleotide sequence: TGTGCCAGCACCGGGGAAGGCGGGGAGCTGTTTTTT.

This rearrangement joins TRBV5-1 to TRBJ1-3; TRBD1 matches at 11 bases. The CDR3 contains 15 residues. Trimming removed 5 bases from V and 1 base from J; junction bases left unmatched: 2. The V gene's germline CDR1 is SGHRS and CDR2 YFSETQ. CDR3 residues: CASRGQGVSGNTIYF. The CDR3 coding sequence is TGCGCCAGCAGGGGACAGGGGGTGTCTGGAAACACCATATATTTT.

Points on this clone: Other nucleotide sequences from this sample produce the same CDR3. The chain combines TRBV6-5 with TRBJ2-7; D gene uncertain. Germline loops: CDR1 MNHEY, CDR2 SVGAGI. CDR3 size: 13 residues. The V gene lost 3 bases and the J gene lost 0 bases, with 6 bases spanning the gap. CDR3 coding DNA: TGTGCCAGCAGTTATAGTAGCTCCTACGAGCAGTACTTC. Residues: CASSYSSSYEQYF.

This clone appeared once. The chain uses TRBV14 and TRBJ2-1; TRBD1 is a possible D gene (6 bases). The CDR3 spans 11 residues. V lost 4 bases and J lost 9, with 7 bases in between. Germline-derived CDR1 and CDR2 are SGHDN and FVKESK. The CDR3 nucleotides are TGTGCCAGCAGCCGGGGGCCTGAGCAGTTCTTC. It codes for CASSRGPEQFF.

The chain carries TRBV4-2 and TRBJ2-7; D possibly uses TRBD1 or TRBD2 (5 bases each). The germline V and J ends were trimmed by 0 bases and 0 bases, with 12 bases remaining between them. Germline V CDR1 and CDR2: LGHNA, YNFKEQ. This CDR3 comprises 16 residues. The CDR3 region is CASSQDPGTHSYEQYF. The DNA for the CDR3 is TGTGCCAGCAGCCAAGATCCCGGGACCCACTCCTACGAGCAGTACTTC.

This clone was detected only once. This chain joins TRBV11-2 and TRBJ2-1; 12 bases align to TRBD2. CDR1 is SGHAT and CDR2 is FQNNGV in the germline V gene. This CDR3 contains 17 residues. V shed 1 base, J shed 2 bases, and the junction held 3 bases outside the gene matches. In DNA, the CDR3 is TGTGCCAGCAGCTTAGGAGCTAGCGGGGGGGCCTACAATGAGCAGTTCTTC. Translation gives CASSLGASGGAYNEQFF.

This clone was seen a few times. The chain combines TRBV30 with TRBJ1-5; D not resolved. V lost 5 bases and J 6 bases, leaving 11 bases between the germline ends. CDR3 length: 12 amino acids. Germline-derived CDR1 and CDR2 are GTSNPN and SVGIG (reference sequence). CDR3 DNA: TGTGCCTGGGGGGTTCAAGGTCAGCCCCAGCATTTT. Its protein is CAWGVQGQPQHF.

The chain combines TRBV18 with TRBJ2-6; 10 bases line up with TRBD1. Germline CDR1 reads KGHSH; CDR2 reads LQKENI. This CDR3 region has 20 residues. J was trimmed by 0 bases and V by 4 bases; bases with no gene match: 12. CDR3 sequence (DNA): TGTGCCAGCTCACACGGACAGGGGGTTTACGCTTACTCTGGGGCCAACGTCCTGACTTTC. It specifies CASSHGQGVYAYSGANVLTF.

This clone was seen only a few times. This chain joins TRBV2 and TRBJ1-6, with D perhaps TRBD1 (6 bases). The CDR3 sequence is 14 residues long. Germline CDR1 SNHLY, CDR2 FYNNEI. The germline V and J ends were trimmed by 6 bases and 6 bases, with 12 bases remaining between them. CDR3 residues: CASSHDRTNSPLHF. Here the CDR3 DNA reads TGTGCCAGCAGCCACGACAGGACTAATTCACCCCTCCACTTT. Together with reference TRBV2 and TRBJ1-6, the CDR3 gives the full variable domain: EPEVTQTPSHQVTQMGQEVILRCVPISNHLYFYWYRQILGQKVEFLVSFYNNEISEKSEIFDDQFSVERPDGSNFTLKIRSTKLEDSAMYFCASSHDRTNSPLHFGNGTRLTVT.

V usage is TRBV5-1 and J usage is TRBJ2-7, with D unresolved. Trimming stripped 4 bases from V and 5 bases from J, with 13 bases between. This CDR3 contains 13 residues. Germline V lookup: CDR1 SGHRS, CDR2 YFSETQ. The CDR3 nucleotides are TGCGCCAGCAGCCCGGCGCCCGGCGACGAGCAGTACTTC. Translated, it gives CASSPAPGDEQYF.

The chain carries TRBV27 and TRBJ1-2, with D maybe TRBD1 (5 bases). Trimming took 6 bases from V and 3 from J, leaving 14 bases between them. The CDR3 covers 14 residues. Per the germline V gene, CDR1 is MNHEY and CDR2 is SMNVEV (reference sequence). The CDR3 here is CASSSLGPDYGYTF. Written as DNA, the CDR3 is TGTGCCAGCAGCTCTTTGGGGCCGGACTATGGCTACACCTTC.

The V call is TRBV27, the J call TRBJ2-1; TRBD1 agrees at 9 bases. CDR1 MNHEY and CDR2 SMNVEV come from the germline V gene (reference sequence). The CDR3 loop spans 16 amino acids. V trimming: 5 bases; J trimming: 3 bases; junction bases outside the gene matches: 8. The CDR3 coding sequence is TGTGCCAGCAGTCTAATTCCGGGACAGGGCTACAATGAGCAGTTCTTC. It specifies CASSLIPGQGYNEQFF.

J is TRBJ1-5 and V is TRBV9; TRBD1 might be the D (6 bases). Trimming removed 2 bases at V and 5 bases at J, with 17 bases between. CDR1 SGDLS and CDR2 YYNGEE come from the germline V gene. This CDR3 spans 16 amino acids. CDR3 in DNA: TGTGCCAGCAGCGTCCGCCTGGGGGGCTCCTATCAGCCCCAGCATTTT. This translates into CASSVRLGGSYQPQHF.

This clone was observed once. This chain connects TRBV27 to TRBJ1-2; TRBD1 might be the D (6 bases). V shed 5 bases and J shed 7 bases, with 20 bases lying between them. CDR1 MNHEY and CDR2 SMNVEV come from the germline V gene (reference sequence). CDR3 length: 15 residues. DNA of the CDR3: TGTGCCAGCAGTCCTCCGGGGGGCGGCGCGAGTGGCTACACCTTC. Translating gives CASSPPGGGASGYTF.

This sequence joins TRBV30 and TRBJ2-7, with 16 nucleotides matching TRBD2. Germline V gene lookup returns CDR1 GTSNPN and CDR2 SVGIG (reference sequence). The CDR3 has 17 amino acids. Trimming removed 2 bases from V and 4 bases from J; junction bases left unmatched: 8. CDR3 residues: CAWSLGTSGRAIYEQYF. DNA for the CDR3: TGTGCCTGGAGTCTAGGGACTAGCGGGAGGGCCATATACGAGCAGTACTTC.

This clone was counted a single time. This sequence joins TRBV6-5 and TRBJ2-1; D gene uncertain. The germline V gene encodes CDR1 MNHEY and CDR2 SVGAGI. The CDR3 runs to 16 residues. V was trimmed by 0 bases and J by 7 bases, leaving 16 bases between them. Here the CDR3 reads CASSYSRRFVSNEQFF. CDR3 sequence (DNA): TGTGCCAGCAGTTACTCGAGAAGGTTTGTTTCGAATGAGCAGTTCTTC.

This clone was recorded only once. V is TRBV28 and J is TRBJ2-5; possible D gene TRBD1, 5 bases. V was clipped by 8 bases and J by 1 base, with 14 bases between them. Germline CDR1 and CDR2: MDHEN and SYDVKM. The CDR3 is 14 residues long. CDR3 nucleotides: TGTGCCAGCGGGCCAGGGTGGGCCCAAGAGACCCAGTACTTC. This gives the protein CASGPGWAQETQYF. Drawing the rest from reference TRBV28 and TRBJ2-5, the complete variable domain is DVKVTQSSRYLVKRTGEKVFLECVQDMDHENMFWYRQDPGLGLRLIYFSYDVKMKEKGDIPEGYSVSREKKERFSLILESASTNQTSMYLCASGPGWAQETQYFGPGTRLLVL.